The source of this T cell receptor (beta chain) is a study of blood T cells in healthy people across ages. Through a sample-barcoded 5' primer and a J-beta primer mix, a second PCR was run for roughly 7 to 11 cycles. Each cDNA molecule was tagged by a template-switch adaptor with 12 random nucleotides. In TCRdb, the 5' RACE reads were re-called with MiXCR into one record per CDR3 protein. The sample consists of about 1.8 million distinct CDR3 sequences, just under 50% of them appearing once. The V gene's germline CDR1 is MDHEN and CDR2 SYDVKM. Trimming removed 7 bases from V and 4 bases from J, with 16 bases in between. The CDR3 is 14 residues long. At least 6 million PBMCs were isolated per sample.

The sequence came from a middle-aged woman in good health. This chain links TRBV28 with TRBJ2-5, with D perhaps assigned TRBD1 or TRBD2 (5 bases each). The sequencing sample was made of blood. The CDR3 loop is CASTLGVGVETQYF. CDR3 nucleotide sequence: TGTGCCAGCACCTTGGGGGTAGGGGTAGAGACCCAGTACTTC.